This TCR beta chain was identified in a study of T cell changes during pregnancy in multiple sclerosis. This CDR3 contains 11 residues. Trimming removed 5 bases from V and 8 bases from J, with 9 bases in between. Germline values: CDR1 SGHAT, CDR2 FQNNGV. The repertoire was sequenced with immunoSEQ multiplex PCR; TCRdb's copy has only in-frame clones and lacks some. The sample lists 50,000 to 65,000 clones, less than 90% seen once, with about 0.4% in the top ten. The chain carries TRBV11-2 and TRBJ1-2, with D unresolved. The sample consisted of CD4+ T cells from peripheral blood mononuclear cells, taken in the third trimester of pregnancy. This TCR came from a female donor with multiple sclerosis, enrolled in a pregnancy study. The CDR3 sequence: CASSRGSGYTF. As DNA, the CDR3 is TGTGCCAGCAGCCGAGGTAGCGGCTACACCTTC.